Following are 17 T cell receptor beta chains from one sample sequenced in a study of T cells after yellow fever vaccination. TCRdb independently ran MiXCR on the 5' RACE reads; one entry per CDR3 protein. The repertoire includes around 320,000 distinct CDR3 sequences, approximately 10% of them detected once, and about 3% sits in the top ten. Sample: CD4+ T cells sorted from PBMCs, taken 5 days after the yellow fever booster vaccination. The receptors shown here come from a man aged 18 to 30 who received the YFV17D yellow fever vaccine.

In its sample, this clonotype was seen a few times. The chain recombines TRBV4-3 with TRBJ2-3; maybe TRBD2 (7 bases). The CDR3 spans 16 residues. Germline V gives CDR1 LGHNA, CDR2 YSLEER. With 1 base removed from V and 3 bases from J, the gap between germline ends came to 14 bases. The CDR3 spells CASSQGEGGPTDTQYF. The CDR3 DNA sequence: TGCGCCAGCAGCCAAGGGGAGGGGGGGCCGACAGATACGCAGTATTTT.

In its sample, this clonotype was seen a few times. The V call is TRBV18, the J call TRBJ2-5; TRBD1 matches at 7 bases. Germline V gene sequence: CDR1 KGHSH, CDR2 LQKENI. The CDR3 contains 16 residues. The V and J ends lost 5 bases and 2 bases, in that order; junction bases with no gene match: 11. The CDR3 bases are TGTGCCAGCTCAGCTGGGCCGGGGACAGAACAAGAGACCCAGTACTTC. This gives the protein CASSAGPGTEQETQYF.

This clonotype was seen only a few times. CDR3 nucleotides: TGTGCCAGCAGCCGCTTCGGGGGCGAGACGAGTTCACCCCTCCACTTT. This sequence encodes CASSRFGGETSSPLHF. J is TRBJ1-6 and V is TRBV6-2 or TRBV6-3; D perhaps matches TRBD1 (6 bases). The V end lost 6 bases, the J end lost 9 bases, and 21 bases lay between the germline ends. Germline V gene lookup returns CDR1 MNHEY and CDR2 SVGEGT. The CDR3 is 16 residues long.

The V call is TRBV27, the J call TRBJ2-1; tentatively, D is TRBD1 (5 bases). Trimming cost V 3 bases and J 6 bases, with 9 bases left between them. Per germline, CDR1 MNHEY and CDR2 SMNVEV (reference sequence). The CDR3 length is 13 residues. The CDR3: CASSFQRGNEQFF. CDR3 DNA sequence: TGTGCCAGCAGTTTTCAAAGGGGCAATGAGCAGTTCTTC.

This chain links TRBV11-2 with TRBJ1-4; possible D gene TRBD1, 5 bases. This CDR3 comprises 15 residues. Germline V lookup: CDR1 SGHAT, CDR2 FQNNGV. V lost 3 bases and J lost 5, with 13 bases in between. The CDR3 loop is CASSLVLGHNEKLFF. In DNA, the CDR3 is TGTGCCAGCAGCTTGGTTCTGGGGCACAATGAAAAACTGTTTTTT.

This clonotype appeared a few times. The chain employs TRBV13 and TRBJ1-2; 7 positions agree with TRBD1. The trim removed 10 bases at V and 4 bases at J, leaving 9 bases unmatched. The CDR3 covers 13 residues. Germline V gives CDR1 PRHDT, CDR2 FYEKMQ (reference sequence). DNA for the CDR3: TGTGCCACCCGAAGACAGGGCGGCTATGGCTACACCTTC. This encodes CATRRQGGYGYTF.

This clonotype showed up many times. The V call is TRBV4-3, the J call TRBJ2-1; D gene ambiguous. The CDR3 spans 14 residues. Germline V gene sequence: CDR1 LGHNA, CDR2 YSLEER. V lost 0 bases, J lost 7 bases, and 10 bases lay in between. Here the CDR3 DNA reads TGCGCCAGCAGCCAAGAATCGCTCAGTAATGAGCAGTTCTTC. Residues: CASSQESLSNEQFF.

The chain is built from TRBV18 and TRBJ1-5; D is unresolved. The germline CDR1 and CDR2 sequences are KGHSH and LQKENI. V lost 5 bases, J lost 2 bases, and 13 bases lay in between. The CDR3 runs 15 residues. The CDR3 DNA reads TGTGCCAGCTCAGCGGACGGGTCCGGCAATCAGCCCCAGCATTTT. Protein sequence: CASSADGSGNQPQHF.

The chain joins TRBV5-6 to TRBJ2-1, with D maybe TRBD2 (7 bases). Germline assignment: CDR1 SGHDT and CDR2 YYEEEE. The CDR3 sequence is 14 residues long. V lost 3 bases, J lost 8 bases, and 15 bases lay in between. The CDR3 sequence: CASSWRGGGDEQFF. The CDR3 nucleotides read TGTGCCAGCAGCTGGAGGGGGGGGGGCGATGAGCAGTTCTTC.

This clonotype was detected only a few times. The chain has TRBV3-1 and TRBJ2-7, with TRBD1 matching 8 bases. V dropped 0 bases and J dropped 3; count of bases not matched to a gene: 10. Germline assignment: CDR1 LGHDT and CDR2 YNNKEL (reference sequence). This CDR3 comprises 17 residues. CDR3 sequence (DNA): TGTGCCAGCAGCCAAGACCCCCGGACAGGGCTAATCTACGAGCAGTACTTC. As protein: CASSQDPRTGLIYEQYF.

V gene TRBV7-9 combines with J gene TRBJ1-3; the D gene is possibly TRBD1 (5 bases). The CDR3 is 17 residues long. Germline values: CDR1 SEHNR, CDR2 FQNEAQ (reference sequence). Trimming left V 1 base short and J 2 bases short, with 15 bases between. This CDR3 reads CASSLGQGEGAGNTIYF. CDR3 sequence (DNA): TGTGCCAGCAGCTTAGGTCAGGGAGAAGGAGCTGGAAACACCATATATTTT.

Many counts were recorded for this clonotype. V is TRBV7-9 and J is TRBJ1-1; 10 bases line up with TRBD1. From germline, CDR1 is SEHNR and CDR2 FQNEAQ (reference sequence). Trimming at V came to 5 bases and at J to 1 base, leaving 4 bases not matched to a gene. The CDR3 is 15 residues long. This chain's CDR3 is CASSPRTGGNTEAFF. The CDR3 nucleotides are TGTGCCAGCAGCCCCCGGACAGGGGGGAACACTGAAGCTTTCTTT.

This clonotype was seen repeatedly, ten times or more. V gene TRBV11-2 combines with J gene TRBJ2-7; D not certain. V was pared by 1 base and J by 4 bases, with 11 bases between. The germline gives CDR1 SGHAT, CDR2 FQNNGV. This CDR3 comprises 14 residues. CDR3 sequence (DNA): TGTGCCAGCAGCTTAGTGGGCTTAGGGTACGAGCAGTACTTC. This gives the protein CASSLVGLGYEQYF.

There are a few counts of this clonotype. V and J are TRBV29-1 and TRBJ1-1; D uncertain. This CDR3 region has 12 residues. Germline V gives CDR1 SQVTM, CDR2 ANQGSEA. The V end was cut by 4 bases, the J end by 1 base, with 7 bases between. In nucleotides, the CDR3 is TGCAGCGTTGTCCCCGGGAACACTGAAGCTTTCTTT. This gives the protein CSVVPGNTEAFF.

The sample holds many counts of this clonotype. The V gene is TRBV20-1, the J gene TRBJ2-4, with D unclear. Trimming pared 3 bases from V and 8 bases from J, leaving 14 bases between. Germline V CDR1 and CDR2: DFQATT, SNEGSKA (reference sequence). The CDR3 is made up of 13 amino acids. This CDR3 reads CSASSEAAYIQYF. In DNA form, the CDR3 reads TGCAGTGCTAGCTCAGAGGCCGCGTACATTCAGTACTTC.

V gene TRBV12-3 or TRBV12-4 combines with J gene TRBJ1-4, with TRBD1 as a possible D gene (6 bases). This CDR3 comprises 12 residues. Between the trimmed V and J ends, which lost 6 bases and 8 bases, there was a span of 10 bases. CDR3 DNA sequence: TGTGCCAGCAGGTGGACAGCAGAAAAACTGTTTTTT. Translating it yields CASRWTAEKLFF.

This clonotype was observed at least ten times. J is TRBJ1-2 and V is TRBV7-2, with 7 bases matching TRBD1. V lost 3 bases, J lost 5 bases, and 3 bases stayed unmatched. CDR1 and CDR2 from the germline V gene are SGHTA and FQGNSA. The CDR3 is made up of 13 amino acids. The CDR3 spells CASSFDRDYGYTF. DNA for the CDR3: TGTGCCAGCAGCTTCGACAGGGATTATGGCTACACCTTC.